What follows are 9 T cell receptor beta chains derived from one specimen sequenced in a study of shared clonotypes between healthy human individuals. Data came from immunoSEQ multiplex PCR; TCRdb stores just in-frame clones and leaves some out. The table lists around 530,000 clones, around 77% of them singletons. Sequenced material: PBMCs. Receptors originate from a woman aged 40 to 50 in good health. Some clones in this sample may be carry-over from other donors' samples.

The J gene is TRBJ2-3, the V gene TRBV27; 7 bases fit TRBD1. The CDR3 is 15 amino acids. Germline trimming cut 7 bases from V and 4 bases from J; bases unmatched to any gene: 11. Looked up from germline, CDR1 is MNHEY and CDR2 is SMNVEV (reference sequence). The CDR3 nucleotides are TGTGCCAGCACCTCCCGACAGGGTACGCCAGATACGCAGTATTTT. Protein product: CASTSRQGTPDTQYF.

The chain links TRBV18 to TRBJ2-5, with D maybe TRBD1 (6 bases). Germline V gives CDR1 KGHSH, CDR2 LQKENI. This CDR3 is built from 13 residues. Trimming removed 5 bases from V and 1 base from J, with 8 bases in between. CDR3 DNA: TGTGCCAGCTCAGGGACAACCCAAGAGACCCAGTACTTC. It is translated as CASSGTTQETQYF.

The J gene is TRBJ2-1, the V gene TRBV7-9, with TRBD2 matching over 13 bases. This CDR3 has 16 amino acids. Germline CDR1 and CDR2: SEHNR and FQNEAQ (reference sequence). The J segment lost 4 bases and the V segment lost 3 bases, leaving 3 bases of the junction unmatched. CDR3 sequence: CASSLGLAGPYNEQFF. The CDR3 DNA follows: TGTGCCAGCAGCTTGGGACTAGCGGGACCTTACAATGAGCAGTTCTTC.

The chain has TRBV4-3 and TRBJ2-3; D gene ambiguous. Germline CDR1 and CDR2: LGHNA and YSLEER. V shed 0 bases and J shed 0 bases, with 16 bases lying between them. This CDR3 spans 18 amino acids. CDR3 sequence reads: CASSQEGKGYRSTDTQYF. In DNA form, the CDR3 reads TGCGCCAGCAGCCAAGAGGGTAAAGGCTACAGAAGCACAGATACGCAGTATTTT.

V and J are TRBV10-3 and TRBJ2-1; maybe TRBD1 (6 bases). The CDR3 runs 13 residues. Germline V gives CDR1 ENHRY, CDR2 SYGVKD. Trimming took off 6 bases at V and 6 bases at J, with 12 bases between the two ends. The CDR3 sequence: CAIRLGTPNEQFF. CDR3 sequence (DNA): TGTGCCATCAGGCTCGGGACACCCAATGAGCAGTTCTTC.

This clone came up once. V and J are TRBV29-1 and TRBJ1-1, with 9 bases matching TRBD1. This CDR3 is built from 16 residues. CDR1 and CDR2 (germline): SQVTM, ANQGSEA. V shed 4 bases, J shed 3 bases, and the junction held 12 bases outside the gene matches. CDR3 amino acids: CSVGARGGQGDTEAFF. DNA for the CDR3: TGCAGCGTTGGCGCGCGGGGGGGACAGGGAGACACTGAAGCTTTCTTT.

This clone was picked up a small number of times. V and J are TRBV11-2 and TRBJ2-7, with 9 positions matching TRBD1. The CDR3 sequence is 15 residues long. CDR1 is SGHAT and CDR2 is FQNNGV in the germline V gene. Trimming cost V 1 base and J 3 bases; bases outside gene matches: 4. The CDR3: CASSLGWTGDYEQYF. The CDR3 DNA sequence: TGTGCCAGCAGCTTAGGCTGGACAGGGGACTACGAGCAGTACTTC.

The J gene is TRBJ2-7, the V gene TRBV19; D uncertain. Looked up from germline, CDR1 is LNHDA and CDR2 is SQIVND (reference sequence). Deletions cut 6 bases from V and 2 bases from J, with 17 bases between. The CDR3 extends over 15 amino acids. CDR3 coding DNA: TGTGCCAGTAGCCCTGGCTATCGAGCCACCTACGAGCAGTACTTC. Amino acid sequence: CASSPGYRATYEQYF.

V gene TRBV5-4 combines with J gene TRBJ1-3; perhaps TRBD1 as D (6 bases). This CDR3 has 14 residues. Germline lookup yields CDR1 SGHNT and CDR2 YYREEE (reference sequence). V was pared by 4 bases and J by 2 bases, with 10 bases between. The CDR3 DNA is TGTGCCAGCAGCCAGACAGGTACTGGAAACACCATATATTTT. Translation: CASSQTGTGNTIYF.